The sequence of this TCR beta chain was determined in a study of blood T cell repertoires in COVID-19. Cohorts were based on clinical histories the participants reported. The germline gives CDR1 SGHDN, CDR2 FVKESK. The ends were cut back, 2 bases at V and 3 bases at J, with 16 bases in the middle. This CDR3 is 16 amino acids long. In the original processing: Estimated nucleated cell counts came from reference gene primer amplification. TCRdb keeps only in-frame clones here, not all; method: immunoSEQ multiplex PCR. That table is the source of V, J and clone size, and D and trimming were worked out from the DNA. This table has some 300,000 clones, over 75% appearing once.

This chain links TRBV14 with TRBJ1-1; D might be TRBD1 (5 bases). Input material: PBMCs or T cells enriched from blood (not recorded which). The sequence came from a woman aged 40 to 50 who had recovered from COVID-19. The CDR3 reads CASSQRQGNVYTEAFF. The CDR3 bases are TGTGCCAGCAGCCAAAGGCAGGGCAATGTTTACACTGAAGCTTTCTTT.